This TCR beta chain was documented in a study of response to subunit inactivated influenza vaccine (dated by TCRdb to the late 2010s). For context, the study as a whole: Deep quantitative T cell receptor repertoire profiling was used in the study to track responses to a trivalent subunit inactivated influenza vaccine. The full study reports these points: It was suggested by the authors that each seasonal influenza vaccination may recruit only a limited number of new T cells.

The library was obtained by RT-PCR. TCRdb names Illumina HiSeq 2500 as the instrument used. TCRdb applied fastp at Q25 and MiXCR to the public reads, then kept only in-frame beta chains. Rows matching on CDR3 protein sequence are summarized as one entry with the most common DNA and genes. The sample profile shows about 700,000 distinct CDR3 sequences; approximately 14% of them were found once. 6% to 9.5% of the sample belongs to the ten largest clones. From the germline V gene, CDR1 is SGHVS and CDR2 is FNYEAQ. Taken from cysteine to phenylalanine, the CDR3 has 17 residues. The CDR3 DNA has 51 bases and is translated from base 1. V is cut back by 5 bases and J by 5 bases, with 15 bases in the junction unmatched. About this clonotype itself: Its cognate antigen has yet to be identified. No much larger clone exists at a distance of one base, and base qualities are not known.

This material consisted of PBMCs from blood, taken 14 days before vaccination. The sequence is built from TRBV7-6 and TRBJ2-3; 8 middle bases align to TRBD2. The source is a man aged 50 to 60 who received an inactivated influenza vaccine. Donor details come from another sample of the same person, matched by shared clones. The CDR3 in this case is CASSLLNSGEIGDTQYF. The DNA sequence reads TGTGCCAGCAGCCTCCTCAATAGCGGGGAGATTGGAGATACGCAGTATTTT.